Each of the 2 T cell receptor beta chains below was sequenced from the same sample in a study of identical twins. TCRdb reprocessed the 5' RACE reads via MiXCR and lists one record per CDR3 protein. Found here are about 250,000 distinct CDR3 sequences, around 15% of them singletons; the top ten hold 8.8%. Input material: memory (CD45RO+) T cells sorted from blood. The receptors stem from a woman between 18 and 30 years old in good health.

V usage is TRBV28 and J usage is TRBJ1-2; no firm D call. The CDR3 contains 12 residues. Germline CDR1 and CDR2: MDHEN and SYDVKM. Deletions cut 7 bases from V and 8 bases from J, with 14 bases between. This CDR3 reads CASMAGLGGYTF. CDR3 in DNA: TGTGCCAGCATGGCAGGCCTGGGGGGCTACACCTTC.

This clonotype was observed a handful of times. The chain joins TRBV12-3 or TRBV12-4 to TRBJ2-7, with D perhaps TRBD2 (6 bases). V was cut by 2 bases and J by 6 bases, with 14 bases left in between. There are 14 residues in the CDR3. The CDR3: CASSLRGTQGEQYF. CDR3 coding DNA: TGTGCCAGCAGTTTACGGGGGACGCAGGGCGAGCAGTACTTC.